The clone carrying this TCR beta chain was recorded at least ten times. The entry originates in a study of T-cell reconstitution after alpha-beta-depleted transplantation in children. There are 13 residues in the CDR3. V was pared by 6 bases and J by 4 bases, with 12 bases between. For TCRbeta, the library was prepared with unique molecular identifiers. From the PCR reads, TCRdb called clonotypes with MiXCR, one entry per CDR3 protein. The sample includes about 340,000 distinct CDR3 sequences, more than 10% of them seen just once. The origin of this receptor is a human donor who donated a stem cell graft to a child with Fanconi anemia. The source was PBMCs, collected from the stem cell graft. The chain employs TRBV12-3 or TRBV12-4 and TRBJ2-5; no reliable D call. The CDR3 sequence: CASRFGVRETQYF. As DNA, the CDR3 is TGTGCCAGCAGGTTCGGAGTTCGAGAGACCCAGTACTTC.